These 17 T cell receptor beta chains came from one sample sequenced in a study of blood T cell repertoires in COVID-19. Sequenced by immunoSEQ multiplex PCR; TCRdb stores in-frame clones only, minus some. The repertoire consists of roughly 92,000 clones, with over 75% occurring once and the leading ten covering just over 5%. The source material was peripheral blood. The receptors shown here come from a man between 50 and 59 years old with acute or convalescent COVID-19.

Written as DNA, the CDR3 is TGCGCCAGCAGCTTGGATCTTCCAGGGGTGAACACTGAAGCTTTCTTT. Residues: CASSLDLPGVNTEAFF. This chain joins TRBV5-1 and TRBJ1-1; D possibly corresponds to TRBD1 (6 bases). The CDR3 sequence is 16 residues long. Germline loops: CDR1 SGHRS, CDR2 YFSETQ. Between the trimmed V and J ends, which lost 0 bases and 0 bases, there was a span of 12 bases.

This chain connects TRBV7-9 to TRBJ2-3; 12 nucleotides line up with TRBD1. Germline CDR1 and CDR2: SEHNR and FQNEAQ (reference sequence). This CDR3 has 15 amino acids. V was pared by 3 bases and J by 5 bases, with 3 bases of the junction left unmatched. CDR3 nucleotides: TGTGCCAGCAGCTTTGGGACAGGGGGCGGAGATACGCAGTATTTT. The encoded protein is CASSFGTGGGDTQYF.

This clone came up once. The V gene is TRBV5-1, the J gene TRBJ1-6, with 7 bases aligning to TRBD1. This CDR3 has 15 amino acids. The J segment lost 5 bases and the V segment lost 0 bases, leaving 2 bases of the junction unmatched. Germline V lookup: CDR1 SGHRS, CDR2 YFSETQ. The CDR3 reads CASSLDGQDNSPLHF. The CDR3 DNA sequence: TGCGCCAGCAGCTTGGATGGACAGGATAATTCACCCCTCCACTTT.

This chain joins TRBV4-1 and TRBJ2-7; perhaps TRBD1 as D (6 bases). CDR3 length equals 16 residues. Germline CDR1 and CDR2: MGHRA and YSYEKL. Deletions cut 3 bases from V and 0 bases from J, with 15 bases between. CDR3 sequence reads: CASSHPDGTSSYEQYF. DNA for the CDR3: TGCGCCAGCAGCCACCCGGACGGGACAAGCTCCTACGAGCAGTACTTC.

The DNA of the CDR3 is TGTGCCAGCAGCTCTCACACAGGACAGGGGGCCGGTGGCTACACCTTC. It codes for CASSSHTGQGAGGYTF. This sequence joins TRBV11-3 and TRBJ1-2; 11 bases agree with TRBD1. J lost 7 bases, V lost 4 bases, and 11 bases had no gene match. There are 16 residues in the CDR3. Germline V gives CDR1 SGHNT, CDR2 YENEEA.

This sequence joins TRBV5-1 and TRBJ2-3; D is possibly TRBD2 (7 bases). The CDR3 loop spans 17 amino acids. Germline CDR1 SGHRS, CDR2 YFSETQ. The ends were cut back, 3 bases at V and 1 base at J, with 18 bases in the middle. CDR3 coding DNA: TGCGCCAGCAGCTCCCCCGGGTTGCGGGGGCGCACAGATACGCAGTATTTT. This codes for CASSSPGLRGRTDTQYF.

J is TRBJ1-3 and V is TRBV3-1 (or the pseudogene TRBV3-2), with D tentatively TRBD1 (6 bases). The CDR3 has 18 residues. V lost 1 base to trimming and J lost 1 base, with 17 bases between them. Germline V lookup: CDR1 LGHDT, CDR2 YNNKEL (reference sequence). The CDR3 DNA sequence: TGTGCCAGCAGCCAAGCCCGGGACACGGTTTTTTCTGGAAACACCATATATTTT. As protein: CASSQARDTVFSGNTIYF.

The chain uses TRBV6-5 and TRBJ2-7; 10 nucleotides line up with TRBD1. Germline trimming cut 0 bases from V and 5 bases from J; bases unmatched to any gene: 1. Germline V gene sequence: CDR1 MNHEY, CDR2 SVGAGI. The length of the CDR3 is 14 residues. CDR3 DNA sequence: TGTGCCAGCAGTTACTCAGGGACAGGGGACGAGCAGTACTTC. Its translation: CASSYSGTGDEQYF.

This rearrangement joins TRBV7-9 to TRBJ1-6; the D gene is possibly TRBD1 (6 bases). Germline V gene sequence: CDR1 SEHNR, CDR2 FQNEAQ (reference sequence). The CDR3 runs to 14 residues. V was pared by 3 bases and J by 7 bases, with 10 bases between. CDR3: CASSFRTENSPLHF. In DNA form, the CDR3 reads TGTGCCAGCAGCTTTCGGACAGAGAATTCACCCCTCCACTTT.

The V and J genes are TRBV19 and TRBJ2-7, with 11 bases fitting TRBD1. Germline CDR1 reads LNHDA; CDR2 reads SQIVND (reference sequence). This CDR3 region has 16 residues. V was clipped by 5 bases and J by 2 bases; unmatched bases: 8. CDR3: CASSLRPGQGAYEQYF. In nucleotides, the CDR3 is TGTGCCAGTAGTCTAAGACCGGGACAGGGGGCCTACGAGCAGTACTTC.

CDR3 nucleotide sequence: TGCGCCAGCAGCGTCAACAATGAGCAGTTCTTC. Its translation is CASSVNNEQFF. The chain employs TRBV5-1 and TRBJ2-1; D unclear. This CDR3 contains 11 residues. Trimming removed 4 bases at V and 5 bases at J, with 4 bases between. Germline CDR1 SGHRS, CDR2 YFSETQ.

The chain combines TRBV7-9 with TRBJ1-6, with 10 bases that match TRBD1. The germline V gene encodes CDR1 SEHNR and CDR2 FQNEAQ (reference sequence). Unmatched junction bases numbered 5, after V lost 5 bases and J lost 7 bases. CDR3 length equals 15 residues. The CDR3 DNA sequence: TGTGCCAGCAGCCTCCAGACAGGGGGCAATTCACCCCTCCACTTT. Residues: CASSLQTGGNSPLHF.

The rearrangement joins TRBV18 to TRBJ2-3, with 8 bases matching TRBD2. The CDR3 has 16 residues. With V trimmed by 0 bases and J by 2 bases, 4 bases remained unmatched. CDR1 KGHSH and CDR2 LQKENI come from the germline V gene. The CDR3 reads CASSPPNGRDTDTQYF. The DNA of the CDR3 is TGTGCCAGCTCACCACCGAACGGGAGGGACACAGATACGCAGTATTTT.

The V and J genes are TRBV21-1 and TRBJ2-1; TRBD2 is the table's D call and was not checked against the DNA. TRBV21-1 is a pseudogene locus. CDR3 size: 14 residues. This CDR3 is CASSKRLYNNEQFF. CDR3 coding DNA: TGTGCCAGCAGCAAACGACTATACAACAATGAGCAGTTCTTC.

This chain joins TRBV28 and TRBJ1-2; 7 bases are a match to TRBD1. Germline CDR1 MDHEN, CDR2 SYDVKM. V lost 9 bases and J lost 3; bases outside the gene matches: 1. The CDR3 has 11 amino acids. The CDR3 loop is CASQGDYGYTF. CDR3 sequence (DNA): TGTGCCAGTCAGGGGGACTATGGCTACACCTTC.

The chain uses TRBV21-1 and TRBJ2-7; TRBD2 was called by the table and not checked on the DNA. TRBV21-1 is annotated as a pseudogene. This CDR3 spans 17 amino acids. CDR3 protein: CASSKLGLAGEEDEQYF. CDR3 bases: TGTGCCAGCAGCAAATTGGGACTAGCGGGAGAAGAAGACGAGCAGTACTTC.

This sequence joins TRBV7-2 and TRBJ2-5; 8 bases match TRBD2. V was clipped by 2 bases and J by 6 bases; unmatched bases: 5. The germline V gene encodes CDR1 SGHTA and CDR2 FQGNSA. The CDR3 is 14 amino acids. CDR3 DNA: TGTGCCAGCAGCTTATCGGGAGGGATGAAGACCCAGTACTTC. This codes for CASSLSGGMKTQYF.